The 14 T cell receptor beta chains below come from one sample, sequenced in a study of T cell repertoires in cytomegalovirus infection. Their recognized antigens are unknown. Via MiXCR, TCRdb re-called the reads, giving one row per CDR3 protein. Of 830,000 or so distinct CDR3 sequences detected, about 30% appear once; the ten largest clones hold about an eighth. Sequences were derived from cultured CD8+ T cells from PBMCs, sampled from culture after CMV antigen stimulation. These receptors originate from a human donor in good health (CMV status not recorded). Some clones in this sample may be carry-over from other donors' samples.

This clonotype was seen more than once but under ten times. The junction shows a germline mismatch at one end, possibly a read error. The chain carries TRBV7-7 and TRBJ2-5, with a tentative D call TRBD1 (6 bases). CDR1 SSHAT and CDR2 FNYEAQ come from the germline V gene (reference sequence). The CDR3 extends over 15 amino acids. The CDR3 protein is CASSPRSRGQETQYF. As DNA, the CDR3 is TGTGCTAGCAGTCCTCGGAGCAGGGGCCAAGAGACCCAGTACTTC.

The V call is TRBV19, the J call TRBJ1-5; TRBD1 aligns across 8 bases. The J segment lost 8 bases and the V segment lost 6 bases, leaving 6 bases of the junction unmatched. The CDR3 sequence is 13 residues long. CDR1 is LNHDA and CDR2 is SQIVND in the germline V gene (reference sequence). CDR3 DNA: TGTGCCAGTAGGGGCAGGGGGCTTGAGCCCCAGCATTTT. Its translation is CASRGRGLEPQHF.

This sequence joins TRBV5-1 and TRBJ2-1, with D possibly being TRBD1 (6 bases). V was clipped by 4 bases and J by 5 bases, with 19 bases between them. The CDR3 has 16 residues. The germline gives CDR1 SGHRS, CDR2 YFSETQ. The CDR3 nucleotides read TGCGCCAGCAGCCCTACCGGGACACTAAGAAACAATGAGCAGTTCTTC. This codes for CASSPTGTLRNNEQFF.

This clonotype was found a few times. The chain is built from TRBV5-5 and TRBJ2-1; no clear D gene. In germline, CDR1 is SGHKS, CDR2 YYEKEE (reference sequence). The CDR3 is made up of 11 amino acids. V was pared by 1 base and J by 10 bases, with 6 bases between. CDR3 residues: CASSLRREQFF. In nucleotides, the CDR3 is TGTGCCAGCAGCTTGAGACGCGAGCAGTTCTTC. Looking up the rest from reference TRBV5-5 and TRBJ2-1 gives the full variable domain: DAGVTQSPTHLIKTRGQQVTLRCSPISGHKSVSWYQQVLGQGPQFIFQYYEKEERGRGNFPDRFSARQFPNYSSELNVNALLLGDSALYLCASSLRREQFFGPGTRLTVL.

The genes are TRBV10-3 and TRBJ2-1; tentatively, D is TRBD1 or TRBD2 (5 bases each). V lost 0 bases, J lost 0 bases, and 6 bases lay in between. The CDR3 consists of 15 residues. Germline values: CDR1 ENHRY, CDR2 SYGVKD. The CDR3 DNA reads as TGTGCCATCAGTGAGTCGGGGGACTCCTACAATGAGCAGTTCTTC. It is translated as CAISESGDSYNEQFF.

The table lists this clonotype with a few counts. The rearrangement uses TRBV7-9 and TRBJ2-3; 10 bases align to TRBD2. The CDR3 has 17 amino acids. Germline lookup yields CDR1 SEHNR and CDR2 FQNEAQ (reference sequence). The V segment lost 3 bases and the J segment 5 bases; nucleotides outside the gene matches: 11. The CDR3 protein is CASSFFFQRGGEDTQYF. In nucleotides, the CDR3 is TGTGCCAGCAGCTTTTTCTTCCAGCGGGGGGGCGAAGATACGCAGTATTTT.

CDR3 loop: CASSNPGDEQYF. The DNA for the CDR3 is TGTGCCAGTAGCAACCCAGGGGACGAGCAGTACTTC. The chain couples TRBV19 to TRBJ2-7, with TRBD1 as a possible D gene (6 bases). Germline loops: CDR1 LNHDA, CDR2 SQIVND (reference sequence). This CDR3 region has 12 residues. Trimming removed 6 bases at V and 5 bases at J, with 11 bases between.

The chain couples TRBV27 to TRBJ2-2; the D is unclear. Germline CDR1 and CDR2: MNHEY and SMNVEV (reference sequence). The CDR3 totals 12 residues. The V and J ends lost 3 bases and 9 bases respectively, with 8 bases between them. CDR3 protein: CASSLLGRELFF. CDR3 sequence (DNA): TGTGCCAGCAGTTTGCTTGGGAGGGAGCTGTTTTTT.

This clonotype has ten or more counts. The J gene is TRBJ1-4, the V gene TRBV7-2; D unclear. Trimming removed 1 base at V and 5 bases at J, with 8 bases between. Germline CDR1 reads SGHTA; CDR2 reads FQGNSA. This CDR3 contains 14 residues. DNA for the CDR3: TGTGCCAGCAGCTTAGGGGTTGTAAATGAAAAACTGTTTTTT. This gives the protein CASSLGVVNEKLFF.

This clonotype was detected a few times. The J gene is TRBJ2-1, the V gene TRBV7-9, with D maybe TRBD2 (5 bases). The V end was cut by 4 bases, the J end by 8 bases, with 18 bases between. Germline V gene sequence: CDR1 SEHNR, CDR2 FQNEAQ (reference sequence). The CDR3 has 15 residues. Here the CDR3 reads CASSSPRAEGDEQFF. CDR3 bases: TGTGCCAGCAGCTCTCCCCGGGCAGAGGGCGATGAGCAGTTCTTC.

The chain combines TRBV7-6 with TRBJ2-5, with D hard to call. The germline V and J ends were trimmed by 3 bases and 4 bases, with 9 bases remaining between them. The germline CDR1 and CDR2 sequences are SGHVS and FNYEAQ. This CDR3 is 13 amino acids long. CDR3 region: CASSLWDGETQYF. In DNA, the CDR3 is TGTGCCAGCAGCTTGTGGGATGGAGAGACCCAGTACTTC.

The gene calls are TRBV2 and TRBJ2-2; TRBD1 might be the D (5 bases). Deletions cut 6 bases from V and 0 bases from J, with 14 bases between. Germline CDR1 and CDR2: SNHLY and FYNNEI. The CDR3 length is 16 residues. The CDR3 reads CASRARAYANTGELFF. Here the CDR3 DNA reads TGTGCCAGCAGGGCCAGGGCCTACGCGAACACCGGGGAGCTGTTTTTT.

This chain connects TRBV7-9 to TRBJ2-7, with 7 bases matching TRBD1. Germline V CDR1 and CDR2: SEHNR, FQNEAQ (reference sequence). The CDR3 runs to 12 residues. Trimming removed 4 bases from V and 7 bases from J; junction bases left unmatched: 4. The CDR3 here is CASSSTGDEQYV. Written as DNA, the CDR3 is TGTGCCAGCAGCTCAACAGGGGATGAGCAGTACGTC.

This sequence joins TRBV2 and TRBJ2-6; D is ambiguous. V was pared by 7 bases and J by 2 bases, with 15 bases between. Looked up from germline, CDR1 is SNHLY and CDR2 is FYNNEI. The CDR3 is made up of 16 amino acids. For the CDR3, the DNA is TGTGCCAGCACCTCTGACCCTTCACCTGGGGCCAACGTCCTGACTTTC. Residues: CASTSDPSPGANVLTF.